This T cell receptor beta chain was documented in a study of metastatic and nonmetastatic thyroid tumors. This CDR3 has 17 residues. The junction had 6 bases not matched to a gene; V was cut back by 4 bases and J by 3 bases. Germline V gene sequence: CDR1 LGHNA, CDR2 YNFKEQ. Ahead of thyroid surgery, no patient had received treatment of any kind. Via MiXCR, TCRdb re-called the PCR reads. The sample has tens of thousands of clones; 20% are singletons. The source is a female donor with papillary thyroid cancer or a benign thyroid nodule (not recorded which). Some clones in this sample may be carry-over from other donors' samples. This chain links TRBV4-2 with TRBJ2-3, with TRBD2 matching over 14 bases. The sample comprised blood. The chain's CDR3 is CASSPPGLAGATDTQYF. The CDR3 DNA follows: TGTGCCAGCAGCCCCCCGGGACTAGCGGGAGCTACAGATACGCAGTATTTT.